Below, 4 T cell receptor beta chains from the same sample are listed, as sequenced in a study of cytomegalovirus exposure and HLA in healthy donors (TCRdb year 2017). The library was made by the immunoSEQ multiplex PCR assay. This immuneACCESS table, as held by TCRdb, lists in-frame sequences with V and J called but not all clones. Of the missing ones, under half trace to an unresolved V gene in checked studies; the others have no known cause. In all, the sample holds more than 250,000 clones, and less than 95% of those were seen once. The ten largest make up approximately 3.1% of the sample. The sample was PBMCs. Source of these receptors: a woman aged 30 to 39 in good health and CMV-seronegative.

The chain recombines TRBV28 with TRBJ2-7; D call uncertain. Deletions cut 2 bases from V and 2 bases from J, with 4 bases between. Germline V gives CDR1 MDHEN, CDR2 SYDVKM. The CDR3 totals 12 residues. This chain's CDR3 is CASSLGAYEQYF. The CDR3 DNA is TGTGCCAGCAGTTTAGGGGCCTACGAGCAGTACTTC.

The V and J genes are TRBV9 and TRBJ1-1; weak D call: TRBD1 (6 bases). The germline V and J ends were trimmed by 1 base and 1 base, with 14 bases remaining between them. From germline, CDR1 is SGDLS and CDR2 YYNGEE. The CDR3 has 16 amino acids. CDR3 region: CASSVQGPYPNTEAFF. The CDR3, as DNA: TGTGCCAGCAGCGTACAGGGGCCCTACCCGAACACTGAAGCTTTCTTT. The full variable domain, with the rest looked up from reference TRBV9 and TRBJ1-1, is DSGVTQTPKHLITATGQRVTLRCSPRSGDLSVYWYQQSLDQGLQFLIQYYNGEERAKGNILERFSAQQFPDLHSELNLSSLELGDSALYFCASSVQGPYPNTEAFFGQGTRLTVV.

The chain links TRBV19 to TRBJ1-1, with D tentatively TRBD1 (6 bases). The CDR3 totals 13 residues. V was trimmed by 5 bases and J by 10 bases, leaving 17 bases between them. Germline CDR1 is LNHDA and CDR2 is SQIVND (reference sequence). Here the CDR3 reads CASSQSGGQGAFF. CDR3 DNA: TGTGCCAGTAGTCAGTCGGGGGGGCAAGGAGCTTTCTTT.

This CDR3 reads CASSRTGGETDTQYF. The CDR3 DNA reads TGTGCCAGCAGCCGAACGGGTGGCGAGACAGATACGCAGTATTTT. The rearrangement uses TRBV7-9 and TRBJ2-3; D unclear. Germline CDR1 is SEHNR and CDR2 is FQNEAQ (reference sequence). This CDR3 spans 15 amino acids. The germline V and J ends were trimmed by 5 bases and 3 bases, with 15 bases remaining between them.